One and the same sample provided the 15 T cell receptor beta chains below, sequenced in a study of cytomegalovirus exposure and HLA in healthy donors. 13 Jbeta primers and 60 Vbeta primers were used for the PCR. Generated by immunoSEQ multiplex PCR, the TCRdb table keeps only in-frame clones and is missing some. The data contain roughly 130,000 clones, approximately 72% of them singletons. Sequences were obtained from PBMCs. These receptors all come from a man between 18 and 35 years old in good health and CMV-seronegative.

As concerns this clone: Additional DNA sequences in this sample encode the identical CDR3. The chain uses TRBV5-1 and TRBJ1-1; a weak D match, TRBD1 (5 bases). The CDR3 sequence is 14 residues long. Germline V gene lookup returns CDR1 SGHRS and CDR2 YFSETQ. The germline V and J ends were trimmed by 3 bases and 4 bases, with 13 bases remaining between them. The CDR3 protein is CASSWRGGSTEAFF. The DNA of the CDR3 is TGCGCCAGCAGCTGGCGGGGCGGGAGCACTGAAGCTTTCTTT.

V gene TRBV27 combines with J gene TRBJ2-3; D is possibly TRBD2 (5 bases). The CDR3 length is 16 residues. Germline assignment: CDR1 MNHEY and CDR2 SMNVEV (reference sequence). The V and J ends lost 10 bases and 3 bases respectively, with 23 bases between them. CDR3 DNA sequence: TGTGCCACCCGGGGATGGGCAAAACCGAGTACAGATACGCAGTATTTT. It codes for CATRGWAKPSTDTQYF.

The chain has TRBV5-6 and TRBJ2-2; tentatively, D is TRBD1 (5 bases). Germline CDR1 reads SGHDT; CDR2 reads YYEEEE. V lost 4 bases and J 7 bases, leaving 11 bases between the germline ends. This CDR3 is built from 13 residues. This chain's CDR3 is CASSVRVVGELFF. In DNA, the CDR3 is TGTGCCAGCAGCGTCAGGGTAGTCGGGGAGCTGTTTTTT.

The V call is TRBV27, the J call TRBJ2-1, with 7 bases lining up with TRBD1. The germline CDR1 and CDR2 sequences are MNHEY and SMNVEV (reference sequence). The CDR3 consists of 13 residues. J lost 7 bases, V lost 5 bases, and 5 bases had no gene match. The CDR3 DNA is TGTGCCAGCAGTCGACAGGGATTTAATGAGCAGTTCTTC. This translates into CASSRQGFNEQFF.

This sequence joins TRBV19 and TRBJ2-7, with D possibly matching TRBD2 (5 bases). The CDR3 totals 13 residues. Germline V gives CDR1 LNHDA, CDR2 SQIVND (reference sequence). Trimming shortened V by 8 bases and J by 2 bases, and 13 bases separated the two germline ends. The CDR3 nucleotides read TGTGCCAGTTCGCGGACTCTCACCTACGAGCAGTACTTC. This gives the protein CASSRTLTYEQYF.

This clone has just one count. The chain joins TRBV28 to TRBJ1-5; possibly TRBD1 for D (5 bases). Germline V gene lookup returns CDR1 MDHEN and CDR2 SYDVKM. This CDR3 has 15 residues. V lost 5 bases to trimming and J lost 9 bases, with 20 bases between them. The CDR3 sequence: CASSLRTGLLWPQHF. The CDR3 DNA is TGTGCCAGCAGTCTTCGGACGGGACTTCTTTGGCCCCAGCATTTT.

The chain joins TRBV15 to TRBJ2-5; 7 nucleotides match TRBD1. V shed 3 bases, J shed 11 bases, and the junction held 9 bases outside the gene matches. The CDR3 sequence is 13 residues long. The germline gives CDR1 LNHNV, CDR2 YYDKDF (reference sequence). CDR3 in amino acids: CATSSGTAGEQYF. CDR3 sequence (DNA): TGTGCCACCAGCAGTGGGACAGCAGGGGAGCAGTACTTC.

The chain links TRBV30 to TRBJ2-1; TRBD1 agrees at 8 bases. V dropped 8 bases and J dropped 7; count of bases not matched to a gene: 10. Germline-derived CDR1 and CDR2 are GTSNPN and SVGIG (reference sequence). This CDR3 is 13 amino acids long. CDR3 amino acids: CARHRGSGNEQFF. The CDR3 DNA sequence: TGTGCCCGTCACAGGGGGAGCGGGAATGAGCAGTTCTTC.

The J gene is TRBJ2-1, the V gene TRBV6-1; 14 bases fit TRBD2. The CDR3 totals 15 residues. Per germline, CDR1 MNHNS and CDR2 SASEGT. The J segment lost 8 bases and the V segment lost 6 bases, leaving 6 bases of the junction unmatched. CDR3 region: CASRMTSGGAYEQFF. In nucleotides, the CDR3 is TGTGCCAGCAGGATGACTAGCGGGGGGGCGTATGAGCAGTTCTTC.

This chain connects TRBV4-3 to TRBJ2-2, with 13 positions matching TRBD2. Germline V lookup: CDR1 LGHNA, CDR2 YSLEER. The J segment lost 5 bases and the V segment lost 0 bases, leaving 6 bases of the junction unmatched. The CDR3 is 18 amino acids. The CDR3 nucleotides read TGCGCCAGCAGCCAAGACCGACTAGCGGGAGGTATTACCGGGGAGCTGTTTTTT. Protein product: CASSQDRLAGGITGELFF.

In the case of this clone: Other DNA sequences in the sample encode the same CDR3. This rearrangement joins TRBV15 to TRBJ2-1; TRBD2 agrees at 7 bases. The length of the CDR3 is 14 residues. V shed 8 bases and J 2 bases; nucleotides not matched to a gene: 6. Germline V gene data show CDR1 as LNHNV and CDR2 as YYDKDF (reference sequence). CDR3 residues: CATRSGRAYNEQFF. CDR3 bases: TGTGCCACCCGAAGTGGGAGGGCCTACAATGAGCAGTTCTTC.

This clone was detected once. Other DNA sequences in the same sample also yield this CDR3. CDR3 loop: CAWSLSSYEQYF. The CDR3 nucleotides are TGTGCCTGGAGTTTGTCCAGCTACGAGCAGTACTTC. The chain employs TRBV30 and TRBJ2-7; D unclear. CDR1 and CDR2 from the germline V gene are GTSNPN and SVGIG (reference sequence). The CDR3 spans 12 residues. The V and J ends lost 2 bases and 3 bases respectively, with 8 bases between them.

The chain has TRBV13 and TRBJ2-5; 9 bases line up with TRBD2. The germline V gene has CDR1 PRHDT and CDR2 FYEKMQ (reference sequence). The CDR3 totals 17 residues. J lost 4 bases, V lost 3 bases, and 12 bases had no gene match. The CDR3 DNA is TGTGCCAGCAGCTTGTGGGGACTAGCCACGTCAAGAGAGACCCAGTACTTC. As protein: CASSLWGLATSRETQYF.

The sample holds a few counts of this clone. The V call is TRBV10-1, the J call TRBJ1-2; tentatively, D is TRBD1 (5 bases). Germline V gene data show CDR1 as WNHNN and CDR2 as SYGVQD (reference sequence). Trimming cost V 0 bases and J 8 bases, with 13 bases left between them. CDR3 length: 14 amino acids. The CDR3 nucleotides read TGCGCCAGCAGTGAGTCGTTGGACACAGGAGGCTACACCTTC. Its protein is CASSESLDTGGYTF.

This clone has a handful of counts. The chain is built from TRBV7-9 and TRBJ2-1; the D gene is possibly TRBD1 (6 bases). The CDR3 has 13 amino acids. Trimming shortened V by 1 base and J by 10 bases, and 11 bases separated the two germline ends. In germline, CDR1 is SEHNR, CDR2 FQNEAQ (reference sequence). CDR3 bases: TGTGCCAGCAGCTTAGGTGAGGGGGACGAGCAGTTCTTC. Its translation is CASSLGEGDEQFF.